This TCR beta chain was found in a study of cytomegalovirus exposure and HLA in healthy donors. About the study: The approximately 110 validation repertoires and the roughly 700 first-cohort repertoires shared a platform, a later analysis reported.

The V segment lost 2 bases and the J segment 9 bases; nucleotides outside the gene matches: 8. Germline V gene sequence: CDR1 MNHEY, CDR2 SVGAGI. The CDR3 is 15 amino acids. Sequencing was performed with immunoSEQ multiplex PCR; in TCRdb, only in-frame clones are kept and a portion is missing. Of over 200,000 clones detected, around 88% appear once; the ten largest clones hold 2.9%. What was sequenced was PBMCs. V usage is TRBV6-5 and J usage is TRBJ2-1; the match to TRBD1 covers 9 bases. This clonotype originated in a woman between 18 and 30 years old in good health and CMV-seronegative. The CDR3 coding sequence is TGTGCCAGCAGTTACAGCGGGACAGGGTTGAGTGAGCAGTTCTTC. Amino acids: CASSYSGTGLSEQFF.